The 12 T cell receptor beta chains below were found in one sample sequenced in a study of cytomegalovirus exposure and HLA in healthy donors. Primers: 60 Vbeta forward and 13 Jbeta reverse. Method: immunoSEQ multiplex PCR; TCRdb's copy keeps in-frame clones and lacks some. The table includes 150,000 to 200,000 clones, 84% detected once. Sequenced: PBMCs. Every receptor here comes from a boy aged 5 to 17 in good health and CMV-seronegative.

The rearrangement joins TRBV30 to TRBJ2-7; 9 bases are shared with TRBD1. The V and J ends lost 2 bases and 3 bases, in that order; junction bases with no gene match: 8. The CDR3 totals 15 residues. Germline values: CDR1 GTSNPN, CDR2 SVGIG (reference sequence). The DNA for the CDR3 is TGTGCCTGGAGTAGGATAGGGACAGGGATCTACGAGCAGTACTTC. It yields the protein CAWSRIGTGIYEQYF.

This clone was seen only once. The CDR3, as DNA: TGTGCTAGTGGCTCGCGGCGGGGGCCTCCCGGGGAGCTGTTTTTT. Translated: CASGSRRGPPGELFF. V gene TRBV12-5 combines with J gene TRBJ2-2, with D possibly matching TRBD2 (7 bases). Germline values: CDR1 LGHNT, CDR2 FRNRAP. V lost 6 bases and J 6 bases, leaving 17 bases between the germline ends. The CDR3 loop spans 15 amino acids.

Written as DNA, the CDR3 is TGTGCCAGTAGACCTCCAGACAGGGGGAAAGGCAATCAGCCCCAGCATTTT. It yields the protein CASRPPDRGKGNQPQHF. The rearrangement uses TRBV19 and TRBJ1-5, with 9 bases identical to TRBD1. This CDR3 has 17 amino acids. V gave up 6 bases and J gave up 2 bases; unmatched junction bases: 11. Per the germline V gene, CDR1 is LNHDA and CDR2 is SQIVND (reference sequence).

This chain connects TRBV7-9 to TRBJ1-1; 8 nucleotides agree with TRBD1. The CDR3 runs to 18 residues. Germline values: CDR1 SEHNR, CDR2 FQNEAQ (reference sequence). The junction had 16 bases not matched to a gene; V was cut back by 4 bases and J by 3 bases. The DNA for the CDR3 is TGTGCCAGCAGCTCCCCGACGAGCATGGGACAGGTATACACTGAAGCTTTCTTT. Translating it yields CASSSPTSMGQVYTEAFF.

The rearrangement joins TRBV12-5 to TRBJ2-5, with 7 positions matching TRBD1. The CDR3 extends over 14 amino acids. V was clipped by 5 bases and J by 2 bases; unmatched bases: 5. The germline V gene has CDR1 LGHNT and CDR2 FRNRAP. CDR3 sequence: CASGPPGQQETQYF. CDR3 DNA: TGTGCTAGTGGTCCCCCGGGACAGCAAGAGACCCAGTACTTC.

J is TRBJ1-3 and V is TRBV5-6; D might be TRBD1 (5 bases). The CDR3 loop spans 13 amino acids. Germline CDR1 SGHDT, CDR2 YYEEEE. Trimming stripped 0 bases from V and 7 bases from J, with 8 bases between. The CDR3 DNA is TGTGCCAGCAGCTTGGTCAGGGTGAACACCATATATTTT. Its translation is CASSLVRVNTIYF. The complete variable domain, with remaining parts taken from reference TRBV5-6 and TRBJ1-3, reads DAGVTQSPTHLIKTRGQQVTLRCSPKSGHDTVSWYQQALGQGPQFIFQYYEEEERQRGNFPDRFSGHQFPNYSSELNVNALLLGDSALYLCASSLVRVNTIYFGEGSWLTVV.

CDR3 coding DNA: TGTGCCACCAGCAGCTTTACCGGTCCCGGGGAGCTGTTTTTT. Protein product: CATSSFTGPGELFF. The genes are TRBV15 and TRBJ2-2; no clear D. Between the trimmed V and J ends, which lost 3 bases and 6 bases, there was a span of 11 bases. CDR3 length: 14 amino acids. Germline V gene data show CDR1 as LNHNV and CDR2 as YYDKDF (reference sequence).

This clone was recorded a few times. The chain links TRBV30 to TRBJ2-1, with TRBD1 matching over 8 bases. The V gene's germline CDR1 is GTSNPN and CDR2 SVGIG (reference sequence). V lost 8 bases to trimming and J lost 5 bases; unmatched junction nucleotides: 8. The CDR3 is 13 amino acids. CDR3 in DNA: TGTGCCCGACGGGACAGGATTGACAATGAGCAGTTCTTC. As protein: CARRDRIDNEQFF.

The chain uses TRBV4-2 and TRBJ2-7; D possibly corresponds to TRBD2 (5 bases). This CDR3 comprises 16 residues. Germline V gene lookup returns CDR1 LGHNA and CDR2 YNFKEQ. The ends were cut back, 0 bases at V and 0 bases at J, with 12 bases in the middle. The CDR3 sequence: CASSQDVLDSSYEQYF. CDR3 nucleotides: TGTGCCAGCAGCCAAGATGTCCTGGACTCCTCCTACGAGCAGTACTTC.

The rearrangement joins TRBV5-4 to TRBJ1-2, with 8 bases aligning to TRBD1. Germline-derived CDR1 and CDR2 are SGHNT and YYREEE (reference sequence). V was clipped by 0 bases and J by 5 bases; unmatched bases: 9. The CDR3 extends over 16 amino acids. The CDR3 bases are TGTGCCAGCAGCTTGGGCAGGACAGGGTTATATTATGGCTACACCTTC. It encodes CASSLGRTGLYYGYTF.

The V gene is TRBV30, the J gene TRBJ1-2, with D maybe TRBD1 (5 bases). The CDR3 runs 12 residues. The germline gives CDR1 GTSNPN, CDR2 SVGIG (reference sequence). V was pared by 2 bases and J by 7 bases, with 11 bases between. The CDR3 here is CAWSREGSGYTF. CDR3 DNA: TGTGCCTGGAGTAGGGAGGGGAGTGGCTACACCTTC.

This chain joins TRBV29-1 and TRBJ1-2, with D possibly being TRBD1 (5 bases). Trimming cost V 7 bases and J 4 bases, with 13 bases left between them. Per the germline V gene, CDR1 is SQVTM and CDR2 is ANQGSEA. This CDR3 contains 12 residues. The CDR3: CSARQNTYGYTF. The CDR3 nucleotides read TGCAGCGCCCGACAGAACACCTATGGCTACACCTTC.